A selection of T cell receptor beta chains follows, all from one sample in a study of shared clonotypes between healthy human individuals. TCRdb's table, derived via immunoSEQ multiplex PCR, lists solely in-frame clones and lacks some. The table shows approximately 2.3 million clones, with over 90% occurring only once. The sample comprised naive CD4+ T cells from PBMCs. The receptors were sampled from a man younger than 35 in good health. Some clones in this sample may be carry-over from other donors' samples. Each CDR3 is given with its conserved first and last residue. A D gene is named only where the DNA matches it firmly. Rows give clone size only sometimes, using once, few, many, or a class for an expanded clone.

j_call: TRBJ1-5; d_call: -; clone_size: -; v_call: TRBV11-2; cdr3_aa: CASSLGKNQPQHF; cdr3_nt: TGTGCCAGCAGCTTAGGTAAAAATCAGCCCCAGCATTTT
j_call: TRBJ1-2; d_call: -; clone_size: -; v_call: TRBV6-6; cdr3_aa: CASRSGEPRGYTF; cdr3_nt: TGTGCCAGCAGATCAGGGGAGCCGCGAGGCTACACCTTC
j_call: TRBJ1-1; d_call: TRBD1; clone_size: few; v_call: TRBV29-1; cdr3_aa: CSVAGGAAEAFF; cdr3_nt: TGCAGCGTAGCAGGGGGGGCGGCTGAAGCTTTCTTT
j_call: TRBJ1-4; d_call: TRBD1; clone_size: -; v_call: TRBV5-1; cdr3_aa: CASSSDRANEKLFF; cdr3_nt: TGCGCCAGCAGCTCGGACAGGGCGAATGAAAAACTGTTTTTT
j_call: TRBJ2-5; d_call: -; clone_size: -; v_call: TRBV5-1; cdr3_aa: CASSLVAFQETQYF; cdr3_nt: TGCGCCAGCAGCTTGGTAGCATTCCAAGAGACCCAGTACTTC
j_call: TRBJ2-7; d_call: -; clone_size: -; v_call: TRBV30; cdr3_aa: CACEARGAFVQQYF; cdr3_nt: TGTGCCTGCGAGGCGCGTGGGGCTTTTGTGCAGCAGTACTTC
j_call: TRBJ1-4; d_call: -; clone_size: -; v_call: TRBV7-9; cdr3_aa: CASSPSIANEKLFF; cdr3_nt: TGTGCCAGCAGCCCGTCAATCGCTAATGAAAAACTGTTTTTT
j_call: TRBJ1-2; d_call: TRBD1; clone_size: -; v_call: TRBV25-1; cdr3_aa: CASRETGGGDGYTF; cdr3_nt: TGTGCCAGCAGGGAAACAGGGGGCGGGGATGGCTACACCTTC
j_call: TRBJ1-1; d_call: -; clone_size: -; v_call: TRBV25-1; cdr3_aa: CASSELGQLNTEAFF; cdr3_nt: TGTGCCAGCAGTGAACTGGGACAATTGAACACTGAAGCTTTCTTT
j_call: TRBJ2-7; d_call: -; clone_size: -; v_call: TRBV25-1; cdr3_aa: CASAASSILSYEQYF; cdr3_nt: TGTGCCAGCGCCGCTAGCTCGATCCTCTCCTACGAGCAGTACTTC
j_call: TRBJ1-2; d_call: -; clone_size: -; v_call: TRBV6-6; cdr3_aa: CASSVGGGFHYGYTF; cdr3_nt: TGTGCCAGCTCAGTGGGTGGGGGCTTTCACTATGGCTACACCTTC
j_call: TRBJ2-7; d_call: -; clone_size: -; v_call: TRBV10-3; cdr3_aa: CAISEPSSYEQYF; cdr3_nt: TGTGCCATCAGTGAGCCCTCTTCCTACGAGCAGTACTTC
j_call: TRBJ2-1; d_call: TRBD2; clone_size: -; v_call: TRBV11-1; cdr3_aa: CASSFTTSAYNEQFF; cdr3_nt: TGTGCCAGCAGCTTTACCACTAGCGCATACAATGAGCAGTTCTTC
j_call: TRBJ2-5; d_call: -; clone_size: -; v_call: TRBV18; cdr3_aa: CASSPRGKETQYF; cdr3_nt: TGTGCCAGCTCACCGAGGGGGAAAGAGACCCAGTACTTC
j_call: TRBJ2-7; d_call: -; clone_size: -; v_call: TRBV29-1; cdr3_aa: CSVTGRASYEQYF; cdr3_nt: TGCAGCGTGACAGGTAGAGCCTCCTACGAGCAGTACTTC
j_call: TRBJ2-1; d_call: -; clone_size: -; v_call: TRBV6-6; cdr3_aa: CASTSRLGDSYNEQFF; cdr3_nt: TGTGCCAGCACCTCGCGACTAGGCGACTCCTACAATGAGCAGTTCTTC
j_call: TRBJ2-1; d_call: -; clone_size: -; v_call: TRBV7-8; cdr3_aa: CASSLGLGGYNEQFF; cdr3_nt: TGTGCCAGCAGCTTAGGGCTAGGGGGCTACAATGAGCAGTTCTTC
j_call: TRBJ1-1; d_call: -; clone_size: few; v_call: TRBV6-5; cdr3_aa: CASSGRYEAFF; cdr3_nt: TGTGCCAGCAGTGGACGTTATGAAGCTTTCTTT
j_call: TRBJ1-2; d_call: -; clone_size: -; v_call: TRBV6-6; cdr3_aa: CASSPGAPQTYGYTF; cdr3_nt: TGTGCCAGCAGCCCCGGGGCTCCCCAAACCTATGGCTACACCTTC
j_call: TRBJ2-1; d_call: -; clone_size: -; v_call: TRBV6-4; cdr3_aa: CASSGDALGMSEQFF; cdr3_nt: TGTGCCAGCAGTGGGGATGCCCTGGGGATGAGTGAGCAGTTCTTC
j_call: TRBJ2-6; d_call: TRBD1; clone_size: -; v_call: TRBV2; cdr3_aa: CASRAGQGAPGANVLTF; cdr3_nt: TGTGCCAGCAGGGCGGGTCAGGGGGCGCCTGGGGCCAACGTCCTGACTTTC
j_call: TRBJ2-1; d_call: TRBD1; clone_size: -; v_call: TRBV4-2; cdr3_aa: CASSLPGQTVNEQFF; cdr3_nt: TGTGCCAGCAGCCTCCCGGGACAGACGGTCAATGAGCAGTTCTTC
j_call: TRBJ2-1; d_call: TRBD2; clone_size: -; v_call: TRBV5-6; cdr3_aa: CASSSPGLAHSEQFF; cdr3_nt: TGTGCCAGCAGCTCGCCGGGACTAGCTCACAGTGAGCAGTTCTTC
j_call: TRBJ2-5; d_call: -; clone_size: once; v_call: TRBV7-9; cdr3_aa: CASSNNAPGFSQETQYF; cdr3_nt: TGTGCCAGCAGCAACAATGCTCCGGGTTTCTCCCAAGAGACCCAGTACTTC
j_call: TRBJ2-1; d_call: TRBD2; clone_size: -; v_call: TRBV18; cdr3_aa: CASSPPPSGRATFF; cdr3_nt: TGTGCCAGCTCACCACCGCCTAGCGGGAGGGCCACGTTCTTC
j_call: TRBJ1-1; d_call: TRBD1; clone_size: -; v_call: TRBV19; cdr3_aa: CASAWTGGETEAFF; cdr3_nt: TGTGCCAGTGCATGGACAGGAGGCGAGACTGAAGCTTTCTTT